This T cell receptor (beta chain) was documented in a study of blood T cell repertoires in COVID-19. The V segment lost 0 bases and the J segment 2 bases; nucleotides outside the gene matches: 6. Germline-derived CDR1 and CDR2 are SGHKS and YYEKEE (reference sequence). The CDR3 has 16 residues. This clone was seen a few times. Generated by immunoSEQ multiplex PCR, the TCRdb table keeps only in-frame clones and is missing some. Of 55,000 to 80,000 clones listed, roughly 89% are singletons. Material for sequencing was peripheral blood. The J gene is TRBJ2-3, the V gene TRBV5-5; TRBD1 agrees at 7 bases. The clonotype originates from a man in his fifties with active COVID-19. CDR3 region: CASSLGKGAITDTQYF. DNA of the CDR3: TGTGCCAGCAGCTTGGGGAAGGGGGCGATCACAGATACGCAGTATTTT.